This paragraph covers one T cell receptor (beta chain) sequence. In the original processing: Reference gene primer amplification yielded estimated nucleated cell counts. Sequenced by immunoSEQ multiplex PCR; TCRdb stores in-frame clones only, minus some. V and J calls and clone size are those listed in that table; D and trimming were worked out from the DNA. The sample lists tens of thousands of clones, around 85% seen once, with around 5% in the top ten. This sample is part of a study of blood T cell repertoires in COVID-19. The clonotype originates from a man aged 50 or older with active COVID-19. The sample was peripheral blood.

As DNA, the CDR3 is TGTGCCAGCAGCAAAGAGGAACTAACCAATCCCCCAGATACGCAGTATTTT. This translates into CASSKEELTNPPDTQYF. The V and J genes are TRBV21-1 and TRBJ2-3; the table calls TRBD2, which could not be checked here. TRBV21-1 has pseudogene status. The CDR3 is made up of 17 amino acids.